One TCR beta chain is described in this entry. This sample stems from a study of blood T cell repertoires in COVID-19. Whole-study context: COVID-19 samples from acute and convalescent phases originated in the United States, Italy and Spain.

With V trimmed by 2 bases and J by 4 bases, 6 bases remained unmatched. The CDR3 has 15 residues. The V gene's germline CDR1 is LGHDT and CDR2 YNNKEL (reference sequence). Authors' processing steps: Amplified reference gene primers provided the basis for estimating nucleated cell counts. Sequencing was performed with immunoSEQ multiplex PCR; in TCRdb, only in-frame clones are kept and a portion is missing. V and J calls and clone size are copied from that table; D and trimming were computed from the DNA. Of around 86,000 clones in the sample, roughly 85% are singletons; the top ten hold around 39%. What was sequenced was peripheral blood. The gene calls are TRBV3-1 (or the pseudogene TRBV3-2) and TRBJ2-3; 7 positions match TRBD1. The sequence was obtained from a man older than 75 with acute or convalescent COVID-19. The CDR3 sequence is CASSQMRGRSDTQYF. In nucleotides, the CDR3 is TGTGCCAGCAGCCAAATGAGGGGGCGATCAGATACGCAGTATTTT.